These 10 T cell receptor beta chains were sequenced from one sample in a study of T cell repertoires in ileal Crohn's disease. Generated by immunoSEQ multiplex PCR, the TCRdb table keeps only in-frame clones and is missing some. The table lists about 3,800 clones, roughly 80% of them singletons. Sequencing was performed on ileal tissue. The receptors shown here come from an adult with Crohn's disease.

V and J are TRBV29-1 and TRBJ2-1; 12 positions agree with TRBD2. The CDR3 runs 16 residues. The ends lost 5 bases at V and 0 bases at J; junction bases unmatched: 5. Per germline, CDR1 SQVTM and CDR2 ANQGSEA. In DNA, the CDR3 is TGCAGCGTTCGGCTAGCGGGGGGGCGCTCCTACAATGAGCAGTTCTTC. Its protein is CSVRLAGGRSYNEQFF.

Note on this clone: Different DNA sequences within this sample yield the same CDR3. The DNA for the CDR3 is TGTGCCAGCTCACCACCTGACACCCCCTACGAGCAGTACTTC. This translates into CASSPPDTPYEQYF. V is TRBV18 and J is TRBJ2-7; D call uncertain. This CDR3 is built from 14 residues. Germline CDR1 KGHSH, CDR2 LQKENI. Trimming took 0 bases from V and 2 from J, leaving 8 bases between them.

The genes are TRBV30 and TRBJ1-1, with D uncertain. Germline assignment: CDR1 GTSNPN and CDR2 SVGIG (reference sequence). V shed 0 bases and J shed 4 bases, with 6 bases lying between them. CDR3 length: 12 residues. CDR3 nucleotide sequence: TGTGCCTGGAGTGTACGGGGCACTGAAGCTTTCTTT. Its translation is CAWSVRGTEAFF.

This clone appeared once. The chain is built from TRBV5-1 and TRBJ2-1, with TRBD1 identical over 9 bases. CDR1 and CDR2 (germline): SGHRS, YFSETQ. V gave up 2 bases and J gave up 2 bases; unmatched junction bases: 2. CDR3 length equals 15 residues. CDR3 loop: CASSFRDRAYNEQFF. The DNA of the CDR3 is TGCGCCAGCAGCTTCCGGGACAGGGCCTACAATGAGCAGTTCTTC. Using reference TRBV5-1 and TRBJ2-1 for the parts outside the CDR3, the full variable domain is KAGVTQTPRYLIKTRGQQVTLSCSPISGHRSVSWYQQTPGQGLQFLFEYFSETQRNKGNFPGRFSGRQFSNSRSEMNVSTLELGDSALYLCASSFRDRAYNEQFFGPGTRLTVL.

V is TRBV5-6 and J is TRBJ1-3, with D possibly matching TRBD1 (5 bases). The V gene's germline CDR1 is SGHDT and CDR2 YYEEEE. The CDR3 consists of 14 residues. The V end was cut by 3 bases, the J end by 7 bases, with 14 bases between. The CDR3 nucleotides are TGTGCCAGCAGCTCGCCTAGGGGTGGCAACACCATATATTTT. It translates to CASSSPRGGNTIYF. The complete variable domain, with remaining parts taken from reference TRBV5-6 and TRBJ1-3, reads DAGVTQSPTHLIKTRGQQVTLRCSPKSGHDTVSWYQQALGQGPQFIFQYYEEEERQRGNFPDRFSGHQFPNYSSELNVNALLLGDSALYLCASSSPRGGNTIYFGEGSWLTVV.

This chain joins TRBV7-3 and TRBJ2-2; D call uncertain. Germline CDR1 SGHTA, CDR2 FQGTGA. This CDR3 contains 13 residues. The V gene lost 3 bases and the J gene lost 0 bases, with 2 bases spanning the gap. In nucleotides, the CDR3 is TGTGCCAGCAGCTTCGCGAACACCGGGGAGCTGTTTTTT. Translated: CASSFANTGELFF.

This clone was observed once. The V and J genes are TRBV27 and TRBJ2-3; D gene ambiguous. This CDR3 spans 15 amino acids. Trimming shortened V by 1 base and J by 4 bases, and 12 bases separated the two germline ends. Germline CDR1 MNHEY, CDR2 SMNVEV (reference sequence). The CDR3 is CASSLWLDRPDTQYF. The CDR3 DNA reads TGTGCCAGCAGTTTATGGCTAGACCGACCAGATACGCAGTATTTT.

V and J are TRBV6-6 and TRBJ1-1; D is unclear. Germline V gene data show CDR1 as MNHNY and CDR2 as SVGAGI (reference sequence). V was pared by 7 bases and J by 5 bases, with 14 bases between. CDR3 length: 13 amino acids. CDR3 in amino acids: CASTEWRETEAFF. CDR3 bases: TGTGCCAGCACCGAATGGAGGGAAACTGAAGCTTTCTTT.

The J gene is TRBJ2-1, the V gene TRBV18, with a possible D match to TRBD1 (7 bases). The V end was cut by 6 bases, the J end by 4 bases, with 10 bases between. Germline-derived CDR1 and CDR2 are KGHSH and LQKENI. CDR3 size: 13 residues. CDR3 loop: CASSQGGYNEQFF. The CDR3 DNA sequence: TGTGCCAGCTCCCAGGGGGGTTACAATGAGCAGTTCTTC.

The chain carries TRBV5-1 and TRBJ1-6, with 11 nucleotides matching TRBD1. Germline V gives CDR1 SGHRS, CDR2 YFSETQ. The CDR3 spans 14 residues. V dropped 4 bases and J dropped 8; count of bases not matched to a gene: 2. The CDR3 DNA reads TGCGCCAGCAGCCAGGGACAGGGGGATTCACCCCTCCACTTT. As protein: CASSQGQGDSPLHF.